The 27 T cell receptor beta chains in this list originate from one sample, sequenced in a study of beta chain features in type 1 diabetes. Study-level findings and limits: Moderate yet significant TCRB CDR3 shortening was seen in Type 1 diabetes patients in all four CD4+ subsets.

These receptors are not linked to any known antigen. Every isolated RNA sample was fully reverse transcribed, so sequencing captured expressed TCRB transcripts. The repertoire was sequenced with immunoSEQ multiplex PCR; TCRdb's copy has only in-frame clones and lacks some. There are approximately 730,000 clones in the sample; around an eighth occur only once, and less than 0.025% lies in the top ten. The sample comprised naive CD4+ T cells from blood. The receptors stem from a man aged 18 to 35 with type 1 diabetes.

This clone was counted a few times. The chain combines TRBV6-5 with TRBJ2-3; D may correspond to TRBD1 or TRBD2 (5 bases each). Germline loops: CDR1 MNHEY, CDR2 SVGAGI. With 5 bases removed from V and 1 base from J, the gap between germline ends came to 7 bases. The CDR3 extends over 13 amino acids. The CDR3 protein is CASSRDRTDTQYF. In DNA form, the CDR3 reads TGTGCCAGCAGTAGGGACCGCACAGATACGCAGTATTTT.

This sequence joins TRBV5-1 and TRBJ2-1; maybe TRBD2 (5 bases). This CDR3 contains 16 residues. The V end was cut by 1 base, the J end by 0 bases, with 11 bases between. Germline V lookup: CDR1 SGHRS, CDR2 YFSETQ. In DNA form, the CDR3 reads TGCGCCAGCAGCTTGATCTCGGGGATCTCCTACAATGAGCAGTTCTTC. Its protein product is CASSLISGISYNEQFF.

This chain connects TRBV5-6 to TRBJ2-7; D may be TRBD1 (6 bases). V was clipped by 4 bases and J by 2 bases, with 13 bases between them. The CDR3 covers 14 residues. Germline lookup yields CDR1 SGHDT and CDR2 YYEEEE. This CDR3 reads CASSLSTGTYEQYF. CDR3 nucleotides: TGTGCCAGCAGCCTCTCGACAGGTACCTACGAGCAGTACTTC.

Note on this clone: This CDR3 is also generated by other DNA sequences in the sample. The V call is TRBV28, the J call TRBJ2-3, with 8 bases lining up with TRBD1. Germline V CDR1 and CDR2: MDHEN, SYDVKM. V dropped 4 bases and J dropped 1; count of bases not matched to a gene: 1. The length of the CDR3 is 14 residues. The CDR3 here is CASSSGQGTDTQYF. The CDR3 DNA sequence: TGTGCCAGCAGTTCGGGACAGGGCACAGATACGCAGTATTTT. The full variable domain, in which reference TRBV28 and TRBJ2-3 provide the parts outside the CDR3, is DVKVTQSSRYLVKRTGEKVFLECVQDMDHENMFWYRQDPGLGLRLIYFSYDVKMKEKGDIPEGYSVSREKKERFSLILESASTNQTSMYLCASSSGQGTDTQYFGPGTRLTVL.

This clone appeared a few times. V and J are TRBV7-9 and TRBJ1-2, with 12 bases aligning to TRBD1. Germline V gene sequence: CDR1 SEHNR, CDR2 FQNEAQ (reference sequence). V dropped 5 bases and J dropped 7; count of bases not matched to a gene: 2. This CDR3 region has 13 residues. As DNA, the CDR3 is TGTGCCAGCAGCCAGGGACAGGGGGCTGGCTACACCTTC. It specifies CASSQGQGAGYTF.

This chain connects TRBV10-3 to TRBJ1-2; TRBD1 matches at 7 bases. V lost 3 bases to trimming and J lost 3 bases; unmatched junction nucleotides: 1. The CDR3 is made up of 13 amino acids. Germline V gene data show CDR1 as ENHRY and CDR2 as SYGVKD. In nucleotides, the CDR3 is TGTGCCATCAGTGAAGACAGGGACTATGGCTACACCTTC. Amino acid sequence: CAISEDRDYGYTF.

This clone occurred a few times. The same CDR3 arises from other DNA sequences in this sample as well. The chain employs TRBV29-1 and TRBJ1-5, with 11 bases matching TRBD1. CDR3 length: 14 residues. The V and J ends lost 6 bases and 6 bases, in that order; junction bases with no gene match: 7. CDR1 and CDR2 (germline): SQVTM, ANQGSEA. The CDR3 spells CSVAEGTGGQPQHF. The CDR3 DNA follows: TGCAGCGTCGCCGAAGGGACAGGGGGTCAGCCCCAGCATTTT.

The chain carries TRBV7-2 and TRBJ1-3; TRBD1 matches 7 bases. Trimming took 2 bases from V and 0 from J; bases not matched to a gene: 4. This CDR3 contains 16 residues. Germline V CDR1 and CDR2: SGHTA, FQGNSA. CDR3 region: CASSLWGQSSGNTIYF. CDR3 nucleotides: TGTGCCAGCAGCTTATGGGGACAGAGCTCTGGAAACACCATATATTTT.

This clone was observed once. V and J are TRBV4-1 and TRBJ1-5; the match to TRBD1 covers 8 bases. Germline V gene data show CDR1 as MGHRA and CDR2 as YSYEKL. CDR3 length: 17 residues. The ends lost 0 bases at V and 2 bases at J; junction bases unmatched: 6. CDR3 protein: CASSQDQGAYGNQPQHF. CDR3 nucleotides: TGCGCCAGCAGCCAAGATCAGGGGGCTTATGGCAATCAGCCCCAGCATTTT.

In its sample, this clone was seen a few times. This chain uses TRBV4-2 with TRBJ2-3; D is undetermined. CDR1 is LGHNA, CDR2 YNFKEQ, per germline. CDR3 length equals 17 residues. Trimming took off 4 bases at V and 0 bases at J, with 17 bases between the two ends. For the CDR3, the DNA is TGTGCCAGCAGCCCTGCAGTCGGGCGAGATAGCACAGATACGCAGTATTTT. It translates to CASSPAVGRDSTDTQYF.

This clone was counted between two and nine times. The chain uses TRBV5-1 and TRBJ2-2, with 8 bases identical to TRBD1. V lost 0 bases, J lost 4 bases, and 5 bases stayed unmatched. The germline gives CDR1 SGHRS, CDR2 YFSETQ. CDR3 length: 16 amino acids. The CDR3 loop reads CASSLAGGVSTGELFF. Here the CDR3 DNA reads TGCGCCAGCAGCTTGGCAGGGGGCGTTTCCACCGGGGAGCTGTTTTTT.

V gene TRBV6-5 combines with J gene TRBJ1-2, with D perhaps matching TRBD1 (5 bases). V was pared by 6 bases and J by 7 bases, with 12 bases between. CDR1 and CDR2 from the germline V gene are MNHEY and SVGAGI. This CDR3 contains 12 residues. The CDR3 bases are TGTGCCAGCAGATCGTTAAGGGGTGGCTACACCTTC. This encodes CASRSLRGGYTF.

The J gene is TRBJ2-3, the V gene TRBV30, with D hard to call. The CDR3 has 14 amino acids. The V gene lost 3 bases and the J gene lost 0 bases, with 10 bases spanning the gap. Germline assignment: CDR1 GTSNPN and CDR2 SVGIG (reference sequence). CDR3 coding DNA: TGTGCCTGGAGCCAATTCCAGAGCACAGATACGCAGTATTTT. Protein: CAWSQFQSTDTQYF.

In its sample, this clone was seen a few times. The chain employs TRBV10-3 and TRBJ2-5; the D is unclear. The CDR3 covers 14 residues. Germline assignment: CDR1 ENHRY and CDR2 SYGVKD. The V and J ends lost 0 bases and 4 bases respectively, with 9 bases between them. The CDR3 DNA is TGTGCCATCAGTGAGTCGCTGGTTGGAGAGACCCAGTACTTC. Residues: CAISESLVGETQYF.

There are a few counts of this clone. The rearrangement links TRBV13 to TRBJ2-2; D gene uncertain. The ends were cut back, 4 bases at V and 5 bases at J, with 11 bases in the middle. The length of the CDR3 is 14 residues. Per the germline V gene, CDR1 is PRHDT and CDR2 is FYEKMQ (reference sequence). Here the CDR3 reads CASSSLRPTGELFF. CDR3 bases: TGTGCCAGCAGCTCCTTACGGCCTACCGGGGAGCTGTTTTTT.

The CDR3 DNA follows: TGTGCCAGCTCACCAACTTTTGGCTATAATTCACCCCTCCACTTT. Residues: CASSPTFGYNSPLHF. V gene TRBV18 combines with J gene TRBJ1-6; the D is unclear. Looked up from germline, CDR1 is KGHSH and CDR2 is LQKENI. CDR3 length equals 15 residues. Trimming pared 2 bases from V and 3 bases from J, leaving 8 bases between.

DNA for the CDR3: TGTGCCAGCTCACCATGGCAGGGCTGGACCCAGTACTTC. Amino acid sequence: CASSPWQGWTQYF. The rearrangement joins TRBV18 to TRBJ2-5; D is perhaps TRBD1 (5 bases). CDR1 is KGHSH, CDR2 LQKENI, per germline. V shed 2 bases and J shed 7 bases, with 11 bases lying between them. There are 13 residues in the CDR3.

This clone was recorded a few times. The chain links TRBV7-2 to TRBJ2-5; TRBD1 or TRBD2 may be the D gene (5 bases each). V was cut by 1 base and J by 5 bases, with 11 bases left in between. CDR3 size: 14 residues. Per the germline V gene, CDR1 is SGHTA and CDR2 is FQGNSA. The CDR3 DNA follows: TGTGCCAGCAGCTTAGTATCAGGGAGCGAGACCCAGTACTTC. This translates into CASSLVSGSETQYF.

This clone turned up a few times. The chain combines TRBV2 with TRBJ2-7; no reliable D call. With 5 bases removed from V and 2 bases from J, the gap between germline ends came to 16 bases. This CDR3 has 15 residues. Germline CDR1 and CDR2: SNHLY and FYNNEI. CDR3 sequence: CASSNRPTSTYEQYF. For the CDR3, the DNA is TGTGCCAGCAGTAACCGCCCAACCTCAACCTACGAGCAGTACTTC.

The chain couples TRBV30 to TRBJ2-7; no reliable D call. In germline, CDR1 is GTSNPN, CDR2 SVGIG (reference sequence). V was clipped by 7 bases and J by 1 base, with 8 bases between them. This CDR3 comprises 11 residues. CDR3 residues: CASSASYEQYF. DNA of the CDR3: TGTGCCTCCTCGGCGTCCTACGAGCAGTACTTC.

This clone was recorded a few times. The CDR3 DNA is TGCGCCAGCAGCCGAGGACAGGGACTCACAGATACGCAGTATTTT. Protein: CASSRGQGLTDTQYF. The chain combines TRBV4-1 with TRBJ2-3, with 8 bases that match TRBD1. Trimming cost V 4 bases and J 2 bases; bases outside gene matches: 5. The V gene's germline CDR1 is MGHRA and CDR2 YSYEKL. This CDR3 has 15 amino acids.

This clone was seen a single time. The same CDR3 is also encoded by other DNA sequences in this sample. The V and J genes are TRBV29-1 and TRBJ2-5; D not resolved. Germline loops: CDR1 SQVTM, CDR2 ANQGSEA. Trimming took off 4 bases at V and 5 bases at J, with 14 bases between the two ends. The CDR3 length is 13 residues. The CDR3 here is CSVVSGRGETQYF. The CDR3 DNA reads TGCAGCGTTGTTTCCGGGCGAGGTGAGACCCAGTACTTC. The variable domain in full, completed from reference TRBV29-1 and TRBJ2-5, reads SAVISQKPSRDICQRGTSLTIQCQVDSQVTMMFWYRQQPGQSLTLIATANQGSEATYESGFVIDKFPISRPNLTFSTLTVSNMSPEDSSIYLCSVVSGRGETQYFGPGTRLLVL.

The rearrangement joins TRBV2 to TRBJ2-5, with D possibly TRBD2 on 5 matching bases. Trimming took off 0 bases at V and 4 bases at J, with 12 bases between the two ends. The CDR3 has 15 amino acids. Germline-derived CDR1 and CDR2 are SNHLY and FYNNEI. CDR3 protein: CASSEALAYVETQYF. As DNA, the CDR3 is TGTGCCAGCAGTGAAGCGCTAGCTTATGTAGAGACCCAGTACTTC.

The chain has TRBV5-4 and TRBJ2-1; D is possibly TRBD1 (6 bases). CDR1 is SGHNT, CDR2 YYREEE, per germline (reference sequence). The V and J ends lost 4 bases and 5 bases respectively, with 19 bases between them. This CDR3 contains 16 residues. The CDR3 loop reads CASSRAWGLAHNEQFF. CDR3 DNA: TGTGCCAGCAGCAGAGCTTGGGGGCTGGCACACAATGAGCAGTTCTTC.

The chain carries TRBV30 and TRBJ1-5; the D gene is possibly TRBD1 (6 bases). This CDR3 has 13 amino acids. Germline assignment: CDR1 GTSNPN and CDR2 SVGIG (reference sequence). With 2 bases removed from V and 6 bases from J, the gap between germline ends came to 11 bases. CDR3 region: CAWSTQGAQPQHF. CDR3 sequence (DNA): TGTGCCTGGAGTACACAGGGTGCTCAGCCCCAGCATTTT.

Details on this clone: Other DNA sequences in this specimen translate into the identical CDR3. J is TRBJ2-5 and V is TRBV5-1; TRBD1 matches 7 bases. CDR1 and CDR2 (germline): SGHRS, YFSETQ. V shed 4 bases, J shed 1 base, and the junction held 4 bases outside the gene matches. This CDR3 contains 14 residues. The CDR3 bases are TGCGCCAGCAGCCCTGGGACAGCCCAAGAGACCCAGTACTTC. Translation: CASSPGTAQETQYF.

The chain carries TRBV30 and TRBJ1-6; 8 bases agree with TRBD1. Germline CDR1 GTSNPN, CDR2 SVGIG (reference sequence). J lost 0 bases, V lost 3 bases, and 13 bases had no gene match. The CDR3 totals 19 residues. The DNA of the CDR3 is TGTGCCTGGAGCCTGAGACAGGGGAGAGGCAGCTCCTATAATTCACCCCTCCACTTT. It is translated as CAWSLRQGRGSSYNSPLHF.